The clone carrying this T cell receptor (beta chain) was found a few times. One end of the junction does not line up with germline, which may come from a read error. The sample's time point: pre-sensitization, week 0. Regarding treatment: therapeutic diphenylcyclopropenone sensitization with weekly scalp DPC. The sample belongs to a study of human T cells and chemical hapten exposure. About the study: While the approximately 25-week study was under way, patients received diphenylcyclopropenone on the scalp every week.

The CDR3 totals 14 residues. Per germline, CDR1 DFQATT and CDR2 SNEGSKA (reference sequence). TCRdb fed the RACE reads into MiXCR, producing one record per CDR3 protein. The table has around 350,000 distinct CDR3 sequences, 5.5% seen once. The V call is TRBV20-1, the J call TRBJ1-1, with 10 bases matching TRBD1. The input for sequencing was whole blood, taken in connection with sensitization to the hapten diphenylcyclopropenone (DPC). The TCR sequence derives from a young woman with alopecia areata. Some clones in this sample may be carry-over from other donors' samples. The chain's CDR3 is CSARDGTGVTEAFF. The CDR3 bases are TGCAGTGCAAGAGATGGGACAGGGGTGACTGAAGCTTTCTTT.